A selection of T cell receptor beta chains follows, all from one sample in a study of neurological immune-mediated disorders. A single record per CDR3 protein comes from TCRdb applying MiXCR to the 5' RACE reads. There are tens of thousands of distinct CDR3 sequences in the sample; roughly 10% occur only once, and 12% lies in the top ten. The sample was PBMCs. The source of these receptors is a man aged 30-40 years in good health. CDR3s include the opening cysteine and the closing phenylalanine or tryptophan. Fields, in order: clone size, J gene, V gene, D gene, CDR3 protein, CDR3 DNA. A D gene is named only where the DNA matches it firmly. Only part of the rows carry a size: once, few, many, or a class if the clone is expanded.

many	TRBJ2-5	TRBV29-1	.	CSVKGGYQETQYF	TGCAGCGTCAAGGGCGGGTACCAAGAGACCCAGTACTTC
many	TRBJ2-7	TRBV28	.	CASRELAAPYEQYF	TGTGCCAGCAGGGAGTTAGCGGCTCCCTACGAGCAGTACTTC
many	TRBJ1-2	TRBV5-8	TRBD1	CASSLGRRGNYGYTF	TGTGCCAGCAGCTTGGGGCGCAGGGGGAACTATGGCTACACCTTC
.	TRBJ2-3	TRBV5-1	.	CASSLTGDNTDTQYF	TGCGCCAGCAGCTTAACGGGAGACAACACAGATACGCAGTATTTT
many	TRBJ2-1	TRBV5-1	.	CASSLAVGSHEQFF	TGCGCCAGCAGCTTGGCCGTCGGAAGCCATGAGCAGTTCTTC
.	TRBJ1-1	TRBV5-1	TRBD1	CASSLEGADTEAFF	TGCGCCAGCAGCTTGGAGGGGGCTGACACTGAAGCTTTCTTT
many	TRBJ2-2	TRBV20-1	.	CSATKTDTGELFF	TGCAGTGCTACAAAGACAGACACCGGGGAGCTGTTTTTT
.	TRBJ2-7	TRBV18	TRBD1	CASSPATGNFYEQYF	TGTGCCAGCTCACCAGCGACAGGGAACTTCTACGAGCAGTACTTC
many	TRBJ2-5	TRBV27	.	CASSLSVRASQETQYF	TGTGCCAGCAGTTTATCGGTCCGGGCATCCCAAGAGACCCAGTACTTC
many	TRBJ2-7	TRBV5-1	TRBD2	CASSPQRGAYEQYF	TGCGCCAGCAGCCCCCAGCGGGGAGCCTACGAGCAGTACTTC
many	TRBJ2-7	TRBV7-2	.	CASSLERGHLSPYF	TGTGCCAGCAGCTTAGAGAGGGGTCATTTGTCTCCGTACTTC
many	TRBJ2-5	TRBV28	TRBD2	CASSSYTSGSLKTQYF	TGTGCCAGCTCTAGTTATACTAGCGGGAGTCTTAAGACCCAGTACTTC
many	TRBJ1-3	TRBV29-1	.	CSVEAQTGNTIYF	TGCAGCGTTGAAGCCCAAACTGGAAACACCATATATTTT
many	TRBJ1-5	TRBV7-8	.	CASNPTTFSRPQHF	TGTGCCAGCAACCCCACGACCTTCTCCAGGCCCCAGCATTTT
many	TRBJ2-2	TRBV20-1	TRBD2	CSATGRERAGELFF	TGCAGTGCTACGGGGAGGGAGCGAGCCGGGGAGCTGTTTTTT
.	TRBJ2-1	TRBV3-1	.	CASSQRLVASEYNEQFF	TGTGCCAGCAGTCAACGACTAGTAGCCTCTGAATACAATGAGCAGTTCTTC
.	TRBJ2-3	TRBV5-5	TRBD2	CARSEGLSGATDTQYF	TGCGCCAGAAGCGAGGGACTATCGGGAGCAACCGATACGCAGTATTTT
many	TRBJ2-1	TRBV5-1	.	CASRVGLSSYNEQFF	TGCGCCAGCAGAGTCGGGCTTAGCTCCTACAATGAGCAGTTCTTC
many	TRBJ2-5	TRBV28	TRBD1	CASSDRVWQETQYF	TGTGCCAGCAGTGACAGGGTATGGCAAGAGACCCAGTACTTC
many	TRBJ2-7	TRBV5-1	TRBD1	CASSFVDRGTAEQYF	TGCGCCAGCAGCTTCGTAGACAGGGGTACAGCCGAGCAGTACTTC
.	TRBJ1-5	TRBV30	.	CAWSVPGNQPQHF	TGTGCCTGGAGTGTACCTGGGAATCAGCCCCAGCATTTT
many	TRBJ2-3	TRBV7-8	.	CASSLSLGTDTQYF	TGTGCCAGCAGCTTAAGTTTGGGCACAGATACGCAGTATTTT
many	TRBJ2-7	TRBV10-3	TRBD1	CAISNTDRDSYEQYF	TGTGCCATCAGTAACACGGACAGGGATTCCTACGAGCAGTACTTC
.	TRBJ2-2	TRBV7-2	.	CASSPRDRNTGELFF	TGTGCCAGCAGCCCGCGGGACAGAAACACCGGGGAGCTGTTTTTT
many	TRBJ1-1	TRBV3-1	.	CASSQGASLNTEAFF	TGTGCCAGCAGCCAAGGGGCCAGTCTGAACACTGAAGCTTTCTTT
many	TRBJ2-2	TRBV20-1	.	CSASSNTGELFF	TGCAGTGCCAGCTCCAACACCGGGGAGCTGTTTTTT
many	TRBJ2-5	TRBV9	TRBD1	CASSVATGQGETQYF	TGTGCCAGCAGCGTAGCTACGGGACAGGGAGAGACCCAGTACTTC
many	TRBJ2-1	TRBV6-1	TRBD2	CASSGAGGDNEQFF	TGTGCCAGCAGTGGGGCGGGAGGGGACAATGAGCAGTTCTTC
many	TRBJ2-7	TRBV10-3	.	CAISSGTVTYEQYF	TGTGCCATCAGTTCCGGGACTGTTACCTACGAGCAGTACTTC
few	TRBJ1-2	TRBV7-7	.	CASSLGVGGYTF	TGTGCCAGCAGCTTAGGGGTGGGCGGCTACACCTTC
many	TRBJ2-7	TRBV29-1	.	CSVDKRTIPRNEQYF	TGCAGCGTTGATAAAAGGACAATCCCGCGGAACGAGCAGTACTTC
few	TRBJ2-7	TRBV19	.	CASSRSGATYEQYF	TGTGCCAGTAGTAGGTCTGGGGCAACCTACGAGCAGTACTTC
many	TRBJ2-1	TRBV9	.	CASSLPGKNEQFF	TGTGCCAGCAGCTTACCAGGGAAAAATGAGCAGTTCTTC
many	TRBJ2-5	TRBV11-2	.	CASSLALAGGQETQYF	TGTGCCAGCAGCTTAGCATTGGCGGGTGGCCAAGAGACCCAGTACTTC
many	TRBJ1-2	TRBV20-1	.	CSAPGTLADYGYTF	TGCAGTGCCCCCGGGACATTAGCAGACTATGGCTACACCTTC
many	TRBJ2-2	TRBV29-1	.	CSVDPSNTGELFF	TGCAGCGTTGACCCCTCGAACACCGGGGAGCTGTTTTTT
many	TRBJ2-5	TRBV7-9	.	CASSLSNRVQETQYF	TGTGCCAGCAGCTTATCTAATAGAGTCCAAGAGACCCAGTACTTC
many	TRBJ2-7	TRBV28	TRBD2	CASSLGLAGAYEQYF	TGTGCCAGCAGTTTGGGGCTAGCGGGGGCCTACGAGCAGTACTTC
many	TRBJ1-1	TRBV5-1	TRBD1	CASTPGQGQAFF	TGCGCCAGCACCCCGGGACAGGGTCAAGCTTTCTTT
.	TRBJ2-1	TRBV5-1	TRBD2	CASRRTSGAYNEQFF	TGCGCCAGCAGGAGGACTAGCGGGGCCTACAATGAGCAGTTCTTC
many	TRBJ2-7	TRBV27	.	CASKSGTGPYEQYF	TGTGCCAGCAAATCCGGGACGGGACCCTACGAGCAGTACTTC
many	TRBJ2-5	TRBV20-1	.	CSARMGFGMETQYF	TGCAGTGCTAGAATGGGTTTCGGTATGGAGACCCAGTACTTC
many	TRBJ2-4	TRBV28	.	CASSRNIQYF	TGTGCCAGCAGCAGAAACATTCAGTACTTC
many	TRBJ1-5	TRBV7-2	.	CASSLGGVGNQPQHF	TGTGCCAGCAGCTTAGGTGGGGTAGGCAATCAGCCCCAGCATTTT
many	TRBJ2-7	TRBV20-1	TRBD1	CSAGTDRHEQYF	TGCAGTGCGGGGACAGATCGGCACGAGCAGTACTTC
few	TRBJ2-5	TRBV28	.	CASISRGEGETQYF	TGTGCCAGCATCAGTCGGGGCGAGGGGGAGACCCAGTACTTC
many	TRBJ2-3	TRBV5-1	.	CASSLGGSSTDTQYF	TGCGCCAGCAGCTTGGGCGGATCTAGCACAGATACGCAGTATTTT
many	TRBJ2-3	TRBV25-1	.	CASSESTDTQYF	TGTGCCAGCAGTGAATCGACAGATACGCAGTATTTT
many	TRBJ1-2	TRBV11-2	TRBD1	CASSLTGETGYTF	TGTGCCAGCAGCCTAACAGGGGAGACTGGCTACACCTTC
many	TRBJ2-5	TRBV20-1	TRBD2	CSARGGSMFETQYF	TGCAGTGCTAGAGGCGGGAGTATGTTTGAGACCCAGTACTTC
many	TRBJ2-7	TRBV5-1	TRBD1	CASRDKQGAEYEQYF	TGCGCCAGCAGGGACAAACAGGGGGCGGAATACGAGCAGTACTTC
many	TRBJ2-5	TRBV7-9	.	CASRKKRGRETQYF	TGTGCCAGCAGAAAGAAAAGGGGTCGGGAGACCCAGTACTTC
few	TRBJ1-1	TRBV5-1	.	CASSWLQANTEAFF	TGCGCCAGCAGCTGGTTACAGGCGAACACTGAAGCTTTCTTT
.	TRBJ2-5	TRBV28	TRBD1	CASSPDRENQETQYF	TGTGCCAGCAGCCCCGACAGGGAGAACCAAGAGACCCAGTACTTC
few	TRBJ2-6	TRBV28	.	CASRVSSGANVLTF	TGTGCCAGCAGGGTGAGCTCTGGGGCCAACGTCCTGACTTTC
many	TRBJ1-2	TRBV12-3/TRBV12-4	.	CASSLRSGRYGYTF	TGTGCCAGCAGTTTAAGGTCAGGGAGGTATGGCTACACCTTC
many	TRBJ2-3	TRBV20-1	TRBD2	CSARDRTSGTLHTDTQYF	TGCAGTGCTAGAGATCGGACTAGCGGGACCCTCCACACAGATACGCAGTATTTT
many	TRBJ2-1	TRBV5-1	.	CASSFSGAGAYNEQFF	TGCGCCAGCAGCTTTTCAGGGGCAGGGGCATACAATGAGCAGTTCTTC
many	TRBJ2-5	TRBV5-1	TRBD1	CASSTRDRGETQYF	TGCGCCAGCAGCACCCGGGACAGGGGAGAGACCCAGTACTTC